The T cell receptor beta chain under discussion was sequenced for a study of shared clonotypes between healthy human individuals. The wider study: The study enrolled two women and a few men aged 18 to 49.

Regarding this clone: Its target is not known.

The study's findings and limits: Relative to clonotypes present in all four donors, those not shared had lower generation probabilities. Sharing of clonotypes among donors was expected to vary with sequencing depth.

Naive-designated CD8 cells lacked CD45RO, were positively enriched for CCR7, and omitted terminally differentiated effector memory CD45RA+ cells. The run depth of the assay was deep. Sequencing used immunoSEQ multiplex PCR; TCRdb keeps in-frame clones, though not all of them. The table shows approximately 1.9 million clones, with 80% to 95% occurring only once. CDR1 is ENHRY and CDR2 is SYGVKD in the germline V gene. The V and J ends lost 6 bases and 0 bases respectively, with 9 bases between them. This CDR3 is 14 amino acids long. The chain links TRBV10-3 to TRBJ1-5, with a tentative D call TRBD1 (6 bases). Sequencing was carried out using naive CD8+ T cells from PBMCs. The sequence came from a young man in good health. Some clones in this sample may be carry-over from other donors' samples. CDR3 sequence: CAIRDSFSNQPQHF. As DNA, the CDR3 is TGTGCCATCAGGGACAGTTTTAGCAATCAGCCCCAGCATTTT.